This T cell receptor beta chain was sequenced in a study of blood T cell repertoires in COVID-19. Here immunoSEQ multiplex PCR was the method, and the copy in TCRdb shows in-frame clones only, minus some. The top ten clones hold around 15% of a sample with approximately 46,000 clones, 86% of them seen once. The CDR3 is 12 amino acids. Germline assignment: CDR1 SGHVS and CDR2 FQNEAQ. Trimming removed 8 bases at V and 3 bases at J, with 11 bases between. This sequence originates from a human donor in a cohort sampled during active COVID-19. This chain connects TRBV7-8 to TRBJ2-7, with D tentatively TRBD2 (5 bases). The specimen was peripheral blood. CDR3 DNA sequence: TGTGCCAGCGCCGACTACTTCTACGAGCAGTACTTC. The encoded protein is CASADYFYEQYF.